These 18 T cell receptor beta chains originate from one sample sequenced in a study of T cell repertoires in cytomegalovirus infection. TCRdb analysed the reads with MiXCR anew, one entry per CDR3 protein. The sample has roughly 920,000 distinct CDR3 sequences; approximately 32% are singletons. These receptors' antigens are unknown. The sequenced sample was cultured CD8+ T cells from PBMCs, obtained from culture after CMV antigen stimulation. Receptors were obtained from a human donor in good health (CMV status not recorded). Some clones in this sample may be carry-over from other donors' samples.

This clonotype appeared a few times. The V gene is TRBV6-1, the J gene TRBJ2-1; TRBD1 is a possible D gene (6 bases). V was shortened by 5 bases and J by 5 bases, with 22 bases between the two germline ends. CDR1 and CDR2 from the germline V gene are MNHNS and SASEGT. The CDR3 loop spans 17 amino acids. This chain's CDR3 is CASSPSNREVAHNEQFF. CDR3 bases: TGTGCCAGCAGTCCGTCTAACAGGGAAGTCGCCCACAATGAGCAGTTCTTC.

This rearrangement joins TRBV20-1 to TRBJ1-5; tentative D call: TRBD1 (5 bases). CDR3 length: 18 residues. Trimming removed 3 bases at V and 0 bases at J, with 21 bases between. Germline V gene data show CDR1 as DFQATT and CDR2 as SNEGSKA (reference sequence). The chain's CDR3 is CSASGPEGKSYSNQPQHF. CDR3 nucleotides: TGCAGTGCTAGCGGCCCAGAGGGGAAGTCATATAGCAATCAGCCCCAGCATTTT.

CDR3: CAAPGVLSYEQYV. The CDR3 nucleotides read TGTGCCGCCCCTGGCGTCCTGTCCTACGAGCAGTACGTC. The chain uses TRBV10-3 and TRBJ2-7, with unresolved D. This CDR3 is built from 13 residues. Trimming removed 11 bases from V and 1 base from J, with 15 bases in between. CDR1 and CDR2 from the germline V gene are ENHRY and SYGVKD.

The rearrangement links TRBV6-2 or TRBV6-3 to TRBJ2-1; D unclear. V lost 2 bases and J lost 6, with 8 bases in between. This CDR3 is 13 amino acids long. Germline V lookup: CDR1 MNHEY, CDR2 SVGEGT. Here the CDR3 DNA reads TGTGCCAGCAGTTACATTTTTCTCAATGAGCAGTTCTTC. It yields the protein CASSYIFLNEQFF.

As concerns this clonotype: An end of the junction differs from the germline gene, which may be a read error. The J gene is TRBJ2-3, the V gene TRBV6-2 or TRBV6-3, with 7 bases aligning to TRBD1. Germline CDR1 reads MNHEY; CDR2 reads SVGEGT. CDR3 length equals 13 residues. This chain's CDR3 is CASRSGGADTHYF. CDR3 sequence (DNA): TGTGCCAGCAGATCAGGGGGAGCAGATACGCATTATTTT.

The genes are TRBV4-1 and TRBJ2-3, with 11 bases matching TRBD2. The V gene's germline CDR1 is MGHRA and CDR2 YSYEKL. The CDR3 runs 17 residues. J gave up 1 base and V 0 bases, and 3 bases lay outside the gene matches. CDR3 sequence (DNA): TGCGCCAGCAGCCAAGAGGGGACTAGCGGAGGCACAGATACGCAGTATTTT. Translating it yields CASSQEGTSGGTDTQYF.

The chain has TRBV28 and TRBJ2-1, with TRBD2 matching over 11 bases. Per the germline V gene, CDR1 is MDHEN and CDR2 is SYDVKM. Unmatched junction bases numbered 9, after V lost 4 bases and J lost 10 bases. The CDR3 extends over 15 amino acids. The CDR3 nucleotides read TGTGCCAGCAGTTCTCTGACTAGCGGGGTGGGGGAGCAGTTCTTC. Translating it yields CASSSLTSGVGEQFF.

Details on this clonotype: A junction end diverges from the germline sequence, so it may reflect a read error. The chain is built from TRBV7-4 and TRBJ1-1; D not resolved. This CDR3 spans 12 amino acids. Germline values: CDR1 SGHVT, CDR2 SQSDAQ. CDR3: CVSTFGSSEAFF. The CDR3 DNA follows: TGTGTCAGCACCTTCGGGTCATCTGAAGCTTTCTTT.

This clonotype occurred many times. The chain employs TRBV7-2 and TRBJ2-3; a weak D match, TRBD1 (6 bases). Trimming removed 4 bases at V and 4 bases at J, with 9 bases between. The CDR3 is made up of 13 amino acids. Germline values: CDR1 SGHTA, CDR2 FQGNSA. CDR3 protein: CASSSSGADTQYF. Written as DNA, the CDR3 is TGTGCCAGCAGCTCATCAGGGGCAGATACGCAGTATTTT.

This chain links TRBV7-9 with TRBJ1-1, with D perhaps TRBD1 (5 bases). Trimming stripped 8 bases from V and 0 bases from J, with 28 bases between. The CDR3 runs 19 residues. Germline assignment: CDR1 SEHNR and CDR2 FQNEAQ (reference sequence). CDR3: CASSGIGVLHEGMNTEAFF. In DNA form, the CDR3 reads TGTGCCAGCTCAGGAATAGGAGTACTGCATGAGGGGATGAACACTGAAGCTTTCTTT. The entire variable domain, with the rest obtained from reference TRBV7-9 and TRBJ1-1, is as follows: DTGVSQNPRHKITKRGQNVTFRCDPISEHNRLYWYRQTLGQGPEFLTYFQNEAQLEKSRLLSDRFSAERPKGSFSTLEIQRTEQGDSAMYLCASSGIGVLHEGMNTEAFFGQGTRLTVV.

The rearrangement links TRBV10-3 to TRBJ2-7, with TRBD1 identical over 11 bases. Germline V gene sequence: CDR1 ENHRY, CDR2 SYGVKD. The CDR3 loop spans 14 amino acids. V gave up 4 bases and J gave up 4 bases; unmatched junction bases: 3. The CDR3 region has the DNA TGTGCCATCAGTGCGGGACAGGGGGTATACGAGCAGTACGTC. Translation: CAISAGQGVYEQYV.

The chain carries TRBV4-1 and TRBJ1-2; D remains unclear. This CDR3 is built from 16 residues. Germline assignment: CDR1 MGHRA and CDR2 YSYEKL. V was cut by 1 base and J by 5 bases, with 17 bases left in between. CDR3 bases: TGCGCCAGCAGCCAAGGGAGGCAAACCTTTGGGTATGGCTACACCTTC. Its protein product is CASSQGRQTFGYGYTF.

The V gene is TRBV9, the J gene TRBJ2-5; TRBD1 agrees at 9 bases. This CDR3 spans 15 amino acids. The ends lost 4 bases at V and 5 bases at J; junction bases unmatched: 9. Germline-derived CDR1 and CDR2 are SGDLS and YYNGEE. The CDR3 region is CASSYTTGGLETQYF. CDR3 DNA: TGTGCCAGCAGCTATACGACAGGGGGTCTGGAGACCCAGTACTTC.

The rearrangement joins TRBV5-6 to TRBJ2-5; 9 bases line up with TRBD1. CDR3 length equals 15 residues. Per the germline V gene, CDR1 is SGHDT and CDR2 is YYEEEE. The V and J ends lost 4 bases and 5 bases, in that order; junction bases with no gene match: 9. CDR3 sequence reads: CASSIRTGAGETQYF. CDR3 nucleotides: TGTGCCAGCAGCATCCGGACAGGGGCGGGGGAGACCCAGTACTTC.

In its sample, this clonotype was seen a few times. V and J are TRBV5-6 and TRBJ1-6, with D uncertain. This CDR3 is built from 18 residues. CDR1 SGHDT and CDR2 YYEEEE come from the germline V gene. V was cut by 1 base and J by 0 bases, with 14 bases left in between. This CDR3 is CASSLLSRRSSYNSPLHF. For the CDR3, the DNA is TGTGCCAGCAGCTTGCTGTCGAGGAGGAGCTCCTATAATTCACCCCTCCACTTT.

Regarding this clonotype: Just one base apart from a much larger clone, this may be a read error. The V call is TRBV7-2, the J call TRBJ2-1, with 9 nucleotides matching TRBD2. The length of the CDR3 is 17 residues. From germline, CDR1 is SGHTA and CDR2 FQGNSA. The J segment lost 5 bases and the V segment lost 10 bases, leaving 18 bases of the junction unmatched. The CDR3 region is CANIRGGAGGWNNEQFF. The CDR3 nucleotides are TGTGCCAACATCCGCGGGGGGGCGGGGGGGTGGAACAATGAGCAGTTCTTC.

The chain links TRBV9 to TRBJ2-1; 11 bases map to TRBD2. The CDR3 is 16 residues long. Losses at the gene ends were 2 bases for V and 1 base for J; bases not matched to a gene: 2. Germline-derived CDR1 and CDR2 are SGDLS and YYNGEE. The CDR3 region has the DNA TGTGCCAGCAGCGTTAGCGGGGGGGGGTCCTACAATGAGCAGTTCTTC. Translation: CASSVSGGGSYNEQFF.

This clonotype has just a few counts. The V call is TRBV6-5, the J call TRBJ1-2, with a possible D match to TRBD1 (5 bases). Looked up from germline, CDR1 is MNHEY and CDR2 is SVGAGI. The V end lost 5 bases, the J end lost 3 bases, and 16 bases lay between the germline ends. The CDR3 has 15 amino acids. The CDR3 protein is CASSRYRGRDYGYTF. The CDR3 bases are TGTGCCAGCAGTCGCTACCGGGGCCGGGACTATGGCTACACCTTC.